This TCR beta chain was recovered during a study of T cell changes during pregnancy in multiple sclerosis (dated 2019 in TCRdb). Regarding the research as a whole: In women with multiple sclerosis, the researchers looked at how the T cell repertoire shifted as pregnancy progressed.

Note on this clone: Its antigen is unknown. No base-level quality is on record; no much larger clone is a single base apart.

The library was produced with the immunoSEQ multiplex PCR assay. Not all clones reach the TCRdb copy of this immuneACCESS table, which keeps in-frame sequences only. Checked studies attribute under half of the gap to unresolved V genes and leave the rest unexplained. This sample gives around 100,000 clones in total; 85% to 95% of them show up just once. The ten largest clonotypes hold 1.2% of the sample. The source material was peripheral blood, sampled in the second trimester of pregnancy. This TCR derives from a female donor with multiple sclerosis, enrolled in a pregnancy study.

The CDR3 protein sequence reads: CASSSYDSKENIQYF. The DNA sequence is given as TGTGCCAGCAGTTCCTACGACTCCAAGGAAAACATTCAGTACTTC. The rearrangement combines TRBV27 with TRBJ2-4; the D gene identity is not certain. The junction shows trimming of 4 bases on V and 5 bases on J, plus 15 bases between the germline ends. From cysteine to phenylalanine, the CDR3 is 15 amino acids long. This entry keeps only the CDR3 DNA: 45 bases, framed from base 1. Sequences MNHEY (CDR1) and SMNVEV (CDR2) are obtained from the germline V gene (reference sequence).